The 17 T cell receptor beta chains below come from one sample, sequenced in a study of T cell repertoires in cytomegalovirus infection. TCRdb re-analysed the reads in MiXCR, keeping a single row per CDR3 protein. The sample carries about 310,000 distinct CDR3 sequences, roughly 17% recorded once. Sequenced sample: PBMCs. All receptors come from a human donor in good health (CMV status not recorded). Some clones in this sample may be carry-over from other donors' samples.

V and J are TRBV7-2 and TRBJ2-5; the D gene is possibly TRBD1 (6 bases). CDR3 length equals 13 residues. CDR1 SGHTA and CDR2 FQGNSA come from the germline V gene. Deletions cut 4 bases from V and 5 bases from J, with 11 bases between. CDR3 DNA: TGTGCCAGCAGCTGGGCAGGGGTGGAGACCCAGTACTTC. It specifies CASSWAGVETQYF.

This clonotype was seen a handful of times. The rearrangement uses TRBV5-1 and TRBJ1-1, with 7 bases aligning to TRBD1. Per the germline V gene, CDR1 is SGHRS and CDR2 is YFSETQ. This CDR3 has 14 residues. Trimming removed 6 bases from V and 5 bases from J; junction bases left unmatched: 10. CDR3 region: CASTLGQEGTEAFF. The CDR3 nucleotides read TGCGCCAGCACCCTCGGACAGGAGGGAACTGAAGCTTTCTTT.

This clonotype was found many times. The rearrangement joins TRBV2 to TRBJ2-3; D unclear. CDR1 is SNHLY and CDR2 is FYNNEI in the germline V gene. The CDR3 spans 16 residues. Trimming removed 0 bases from V and 0 bases from J, with 10 bases in between. As DNA, the CDR3 is TGTGCCAGCAGTGAAGCGCCCTCGACTAGCACAGATACGCAGTATTTT. It yields the protein CASSEAPSTSTDTQYF. The variable domain in full, completed from reference TRBV2 and TRBJ2-3, reads EPEVTQTPSHQVTQMGQEVILRCVPISNHLYFYWYRQILGQKVEFLVSFYNNEISEKSEIFDDQFSVERPDGSNFTLKIRSTKLEDSAMYFCASSEAPSTSTDTQYFGPGTRLTVL.

This clonotype was counted only a few times. The chain joins TRBV20-1 to TRBJ1-2, with 12 bases matching TRBD1. The CDR3 extends over 17 amino acids. Unmatched junction bases numbered 14, after V lost 5 bases and J lost 4 bases. In germline, CDR1 is DFQATT, CDR2 SNEGSKA (reference sequence). The CDR3 DNA is TGCAGTGCTGGTGGCGGGACAGGGGGCGCGGTGGCCTATGGCTACACCTTC. Protein product: CSAGGGTGGAVAYGYTF.

CDR3 region: CSVGEDYGYTF. CDR3 sequence (DNA): TGCAGCGTTGGGGAAGACTATGGCTACACCTTC. The chain joins TRBV29-1 to TRBJ1-2, with D hard to call. Germline loops: CDR1 SQVTM, CDR2 ANQGSEA. There are 11 residues in the CDR3. Trimming shortened V by 4 bases and J by 3 bases, and 6 bases separated the two germline ends.

This clonotype was counted between two and nine times. This sequence joins TRBV6-1 and TRBJ2-7; 8 bases are shared with TRBD1. CDR1 is MNHNS and CDR2 is SASEGT in the germline V gene. The CDR3 runs 15 residues. Losses at the gene ends were 5 bases for V and 5 bases for J; bases not matched to a gene: 11. For the CDR3, the DNA is TGTGCCAGCAGTCCCAGGACAGGGAGGACGGACGAGCAGTACTTC. Translated, it gives CASSPRTGRTDEQYF.

V usage is TRBV6-5 and J usage is TRBJ1-1; D is ambiguous. V gave up 4 bases and J gave up 4 bases, with 10 bases separating them. This CDR3 has 13 amino acids. The germline CDR1 and CDR2 sequences are MNHEY and SVGAGI. Here the CDR3 reads CASSSYGGTEAFF. The CDR3 DNA is TGTGCCAGCAGTTCCTATGGAGGCACTGAAGCTTTCTTT.

J is TRBJ1-3 and V is TRBV20-1; D is unresolved. The CDR3 is made up of 14 amino acids. Germline V gene sequence: CDR1 DFQATT, CDR2 SNEGSKA (reference sequence). V lost 0 bases to trimming and J lost 4 bases, with 10 bases between them. The CDR3 sequence: CSARDRKGGNTIYF. The CDR3 nucleotides read TGCAGTGCTAGAGACCGGAAAGGGGGAAACACCATATATTTT.

This clonotype was counted many times. The rearrangement joins TRBV4-2 to TRBJ1-1; D not certain. Trimming stripped 0 bases from V and 8 bases from J, with 22 bases between. This CDR3 spans 17 amino acids. Germline V gene data show CDR1 as LGHNA and CDR2 as YNFKEQ. In nucleotides, the CDR3 is TGTGCCAGCAGCCAAGAAGTGGTGTCTGACGTATGGCGGGAAGCTTTCTTT. Translated, it gives CASSQEVVSDVWREAFF.

This clonotype has more than one count but fewer than ten. V and J are TRBV7-9 and TRBJ2-2, with 8 bases that match TRBD2. Germline CDR1 reads SEHNR; CDR2 reads FQNEAQ (reference sequence). The CDR3 loop spans 15 amino acids. V lost 3 bases to trimming and J lost 5 bases; unmatched junction nucleotides: 5. CDR3 sequence: CASSFKSGGTGELFF. In nucleotides, the CDR3 is TGTGCCAGCAGCTTCAAGAGCGGGGGAACCGGGGAGCTGTTTTTT.

This clonotype was seen more than once but under ten times. V is TRBV20-1 and J is TRBJ2-3, with D perhaps matching TRBD2 (6 bases). Deletions cut 6 bases from V and 1 base from J, with 14 bases between. CDR3 size: 14 residues. Germline V gene sequence: CDR1 DFQATT, CDR2 SNEGSKA (reference sequence). CDR3 loop: CSAVDPGGTDTQYF. CDR3 coding DNA: TGCAGTGCGGTCGATCCGGGGGGCACAGATACGCAGTATTTT.

This chain joins TRBV11-1 and TRBJ2-2; 8 bases map to TRBD2. Trimming took 4 bases from V and 3 from J; bases not matched to a gene: 13. Germline CDR1 is SGHAT and CDR2 is FQDESV (reference sequence). The CDR3 covers 18 residues. The CDR3 here is CASSSSGGTKGDTGELFF. The CDR3 nucleotides are TGTGCCAGCAGCTCTTCGGGGGGGACGAAGGGGGACACCGGGGAGCTGTTTTTT.

Only a few counts were recorded for this clonotype. J is TRBJ1-4 and V is TRBV28; 7 nucleotides align to TRBD1. V lost 3 bases, J lost 6 bases, and 16 bases stayed unmatched. The germline CDR1 and CDR2 sequences are MDHEN and SYDVKM. The CDR3 is made up of 18 amino acids. The CDR3 is CASSFFQGGGREYEKLFF. For the CDR3, the DNA is TGTGCCAGCAGTTTTTTTCAGGGGGGGGGAAGGGAATATGAAAAACTGTTTTTT.

This clonotype has ten or more counts. The V gene is TRBV28, the J gene TRBJ2-5; D gene ambiguous. Germline V gene lookup returns CDR1 MDHEN and CDR2 SYDVKM. CDR3 length: 13 amino acids. V lost 7 bases and J lost 2, with 11 bases in between. The DNA for the CDR3 is TGTGCCAGCACTGTGGGGTCTCAAGAGACCCAGTACTTC. Translation gives CASTVGSQETQYF.

This chain uses TRBV6-1 with TRBJ2-2; 7 positions agree with TRBD1. The CDR3 extends over 15 amino acids. The V and J ends lost 5 bases and 6 bases, in that order; junction bases with no gene match: 9. Per the germline V gene, CDR1 is MNHNS and CDR2 is SASEGT. CDR3 in DNA: TGTGCCAGCAGTCCCCGGAGAGACAGGGCCGGGGAGCTGTTTTTT. This sequence encodes CASSPRRDRAGELFF.

This clonotype has more than one count but fewer than ten. The chain recombines TRBV12-3 or TRBV12-4 with TRBJ2-1; 8 bases map to TRBD1. The CDR3 is 15 amino acids. With V trimmed by 3 bases and J by 6 bases, 7 bases remained unmatched. The DNA for the CDR3 is TGTGCCAGCAGTTTGAGGACAGGGTCCCTCAATGAGCAGTTCTTC. Translating gives CASSLRTGSLNEQFF.

The chain joins TRBV6-5 to TRBJ1-1; TRBD1 is a possible D gene (5 bases). With 0 bases removed from V and 0 bases from J, the gap between germline ends came to 14 bases. The CDR3 is 17 amino acids. Germline V gene sequence: CDR1 MNHEY, CDR2 SVGAGI. The CDR3 loop reads CASSYSVSGGMNTEAFF. CDR3 nucleotides: TGTGCCAGCAGTTACTCCGTGTCTGGGGGTATGAACACTGAAGCTTTCTTT.